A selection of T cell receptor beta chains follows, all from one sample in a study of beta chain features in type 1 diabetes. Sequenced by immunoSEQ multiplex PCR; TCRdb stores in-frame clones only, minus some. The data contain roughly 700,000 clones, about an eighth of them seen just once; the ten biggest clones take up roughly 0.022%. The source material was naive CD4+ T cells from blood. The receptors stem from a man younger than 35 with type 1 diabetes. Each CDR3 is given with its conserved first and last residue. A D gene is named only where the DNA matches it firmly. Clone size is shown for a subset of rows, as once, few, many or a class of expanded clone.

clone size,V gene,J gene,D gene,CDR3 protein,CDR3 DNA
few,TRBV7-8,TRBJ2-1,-,CASSLAGGHYNEQFF,TGTGCCAGCAGCTTAGCGGGGGGGCACTACAATGAGCAGTTCTTC
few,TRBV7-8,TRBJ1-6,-,CASSPIRAAPLHF,TGTGCCAGCAGCCCCATAAGGGCTGCACCCCTCCACTTT
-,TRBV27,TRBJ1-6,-,CASSFDGMPLHF,TGTGCCAGCAGTTTTGACGGGATGCCCCTCCACTTT
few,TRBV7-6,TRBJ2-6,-,CASNNRPGDSGANVLTF,TGTGCCAGCAATAATCGGCCAGGGGACTCTGGGGCCAACGTCCTGACTTTC
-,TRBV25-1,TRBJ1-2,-,CASSISGALWNYGYTF,TGTGCCAGCAGTATATCTGGGGCCCTGTGGAACTATGGCTACACCTTC
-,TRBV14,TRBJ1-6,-,CASSRGSYNSPLHF,TGTGCCAGCAGCCGGGGCTCCTATAATTCACCCCTCCACTTT
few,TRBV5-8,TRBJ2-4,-,CASSLNGPGNIQYF,TGTGCCAGCAGCTTGAACGGGCCGGGAAACATTCAGTACTTC
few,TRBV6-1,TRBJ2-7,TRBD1,CASRTGNEQYF,TGTGCCAGCCGGACAGGGAACGAGCAGTACTTC
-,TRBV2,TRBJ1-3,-,CASKGPTGNTIYF,TGTGCCAGCAAAGGTCCAACTGGAAACACCATATATTTT
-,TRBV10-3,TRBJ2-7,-,CAISDGVTDEQYF,TGTGCCATCAGTGATGGGGTGACAGACGAGCAGTACTTC
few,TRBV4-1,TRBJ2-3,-,CASSQVGGKNTQYF,TGCGCCAGCAGCCAAGTGGGGGGCAAAAATACGCAGTATTTT
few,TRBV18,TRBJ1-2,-,CASSPITGSGGGYTF,TGTGCCAGCTCACCTATAACAGGTTCGGGAGGTGGCTACACCTTC
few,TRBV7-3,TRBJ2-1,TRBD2,CASSLTGTSDYNEQFF,TGTGCCAGCAGCTTGACCGGGACTAGCGACTACAATGAGCAGTTCTTC
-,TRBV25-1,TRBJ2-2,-,CASSTTGAGRSGELFF,TGTGCCAGCAGCACCACTGGGGCAGGGAGGTCCGGGGAGCTGTTTTTT
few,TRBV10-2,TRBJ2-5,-,CASSGTGIGVTQYF,TGCGCCAGCAGTGGTACAGGGATCGGGGTGACCCAGTACTTC
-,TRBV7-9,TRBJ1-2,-,CASSLEVIFQNF,TGTGCCAGCAGCTTAGAGGTCATCTTTCAAAACTTC
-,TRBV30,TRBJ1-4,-,CAWSAISGGEKLFF,TGTGCCTGGAGTGCCATTAGTGGGGGTGAAAAACTGTTTTTT
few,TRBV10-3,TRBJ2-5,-,CAISDLQLQETQYF,TGTGCCATCAGTGACCTCCAGCTCCAAGAGACCCAGTACTTC
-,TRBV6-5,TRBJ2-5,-,CASMGQETQYF,TGTGCCAGCATGGGCCAAGAGACCCAGTACTTC
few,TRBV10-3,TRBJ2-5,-,CAIRNTDSETQYF,TGTGCCATCAGGAATACGGACTCCGAGACCCAGTACTTC
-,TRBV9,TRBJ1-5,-,CASSLFLGRANQPQHF,TGTGCCAGCAGTCTCTTTCTGGGCAGGGCCAATCAGCCCCAGCATTTT
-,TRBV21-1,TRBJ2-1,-,CASSKASGRGAANEQFF,TGTGCCAGCAGCAAAGCCTCGGGCAGGGGGGCCGCCAATGAGCAGTTCTTC
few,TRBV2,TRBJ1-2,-,CASTQETPNYGYTF,TGTGCCAGCACCCAAGAAACTCCTAACTATGGCTACACCTTC
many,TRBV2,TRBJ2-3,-,CASQLADTQYF,TGTGCCAGCCAGCTGGCAGATACGCAGTATTTT
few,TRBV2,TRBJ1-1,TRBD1,CASSDGGQQMNTEAFF,TGTGCCAGCAGTGATGGGGGACAGCAGATGAACACTGAAGCTTTCTTT
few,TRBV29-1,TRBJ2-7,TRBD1,CSVRTGIYEQYF,TGCAGCGTGCGGACAGGGATCTACGAGCAGTACTTC
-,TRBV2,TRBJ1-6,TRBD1,CASSDGTDNSPLHF,TGTGCCAGCAGTGACGGGACAGATAATTCACCCCTCCACTTT
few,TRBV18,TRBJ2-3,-,CASSPLLAIGDTQYF,TGTGCCAGCTCACCTTTACTAGCAATAGGGGATACGCAGTATTTT
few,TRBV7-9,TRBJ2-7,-,CASSPDTPGGQYF,TGTGCCAGCAGCCCGGACACGCCGGGTGGGCAGTACTTC
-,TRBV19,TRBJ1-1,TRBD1,CASSPYLGQGKTEAFF,TGTGCCAGTAGTCCTTATCTCGGACAGGGGAAAACTGAAGCTTTCTTT
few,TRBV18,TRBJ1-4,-,CASGQGAANEKLFF,TGTGCCAGCGGGCAAGGGGCCGCTAATGAAAAACTGTTTTTT
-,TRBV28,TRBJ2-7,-,CASSTNRRLDEQYF,TGTGCCAGCAGCACGAACCGCAGGTTGGACGAGCAGTACTTC
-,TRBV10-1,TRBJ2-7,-,CASSSTGDPYEQYF,TGCGCCAGCAGCTCAACGGGTGATCCCTACGAGCAGTACTTC
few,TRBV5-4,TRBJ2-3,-,CASSLEISSLDTQYF,TGTGCCAGCAGCTTGGAGATTTCGTCGCTAGATACGCAGTATTTT
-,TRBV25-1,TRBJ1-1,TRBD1,CASAGTGEWGTEAFF,TGTGCCAGCGCGGGGACAGGGGAGTGGGGCACTGAAGCTTTCTTT
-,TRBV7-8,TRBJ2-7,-,CASSRSTGREQYF,TGTGCCAGCAGCCGCTCGACAGGGAGGGAGCAGTACTTC
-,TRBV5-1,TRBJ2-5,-,CASSLHTGEGETQYF,TGCGCCAGCAGCTTGCATACAGGGGAGGGGGAGACCCAGTACTTC
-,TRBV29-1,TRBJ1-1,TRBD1,CSVEDLQGAGTEAFF,TGCAGCGTTGAAGATCTTCAGGGGGCAGGCACTGAAGCTTTCTTT